Shown below are 22 T cell receptor beta chains from a single sample sequenced in a study of blood T cell repertoires in COVID-19. Using immunoSEQ multiplex PCR, the repertoire was profiled, and TCRdb retains in-frame clones only, with some absent. The data show about 120,000 clones, with around nine tenths seen just once and over 6.5% held by the top ten. Sequencing was performed on peripheral blood. All receptors derive from a woman in her 70s who had recovered from COVID-19.

The chain couples TRBV14 to TRBJ2-5; 8 nucleotides align to TRBD1. With V trimmed by 3 bases and J by 3 bases, 6 bases remained unmatched. CDR1 is SGHDN and CDR2 is FVKESK in the germline V gene. The CDR3 is 15 residues long. As DNA, the CDR3 is TGTGCCAGCAGCCAGCTGGGACAGGTCAAAGAGACCCAGTACTTC. It yields the protein CASSQLGQVKETQYF.

The V gene is TRBV5-1, the J gene TRBJ1-4, with 7 bases identical to TRBD1. CDR3 length equals 15 residues. Germline V CDR1 and CDR2: SGHRS, YFSETQ. Trimming cost V 4 bases and J 8 bases; bases outside gene matches: 11. The CDR3 spells CASSIQTGSEEKLFF. CDR3 bases: TGCGCCAGCAGCATACAGACAGGGTCCGAAGAAAAACTGTTTTTT.

This chain connects TRBV5-1 to TRBJ2-5, with 7 bases aligning to TRBD2. The ends lost 2 bases at V and 3 bases at J; junction bases unmatched: 4. CDR1 and CDR2 from the germline V gene are SGHRS and YFSETQ. The CDR3 spans 14 residues. CDR3 in amino acids: CASSFGTTEETQYF. The CDR3, as DNA: TGCGCCAGCAGCTTCGGGACTACTGAAGAGACCCAGTACTTC.

The rearrangement joins TRBV27 to TRBJ1-6; 7 positions match TRBD1. The CDR3 has 16 amino acids. Germline CDR1 MNHEY, CDR2 SMNVEV (reference sequence). Trimming took 10 bases from V and 7 from J; bases not matched to a gene: 16. Written as DNA, the CDR3 is TGTGCCACTCCTCGTGAGCAGGGGGGCGCCAATTCACCCCTCCACTTT. This encodes CATPREQGGANSPLHF.

The V gene is TRBV7-2, the J gene TRBJ1-1, with 9 bases fitting TRBD1. V trimming: 5 bases; J trimming: 0 bases; junction bases outside the gene matches: 7. Germline values: CDR1 SGHTA, CDR2 FQGNSA. The CDR3 runs to 16 residues. Written as DNA, the CDR3 is TGTGCCAGCAGCACAGGGACAGGGAGTATGAACACTGAAGCTTTCTTT. This codes for CASSTGTGSMNTEAFF.

The chain couples TRBV29-1 to TRBJ2-5; 8 bases line up with TRBD2. The CDR3 runs to 12 residues. Germline V gene data show CDR1 as SQVTM and CDR2 as ANQGSEA. With 5 bases clipped from V and 5 bases from J, the junction kept 4 bases outside the gene matches. In DNA form, the CDR3 reads TGCAGCGTTCGGGGGGGATTTGAGACCCAGTACTTC. Translation: CSVRGGFETQYF.

This rearrangement joins TRBV27 to TRBJ2-3, with D hard to call. Trimming removed 1 base at V and 3 bases at J, with 5 bases between. Germline V gene data show CDR1 as MNHEY and CDR2 as SMNVEV (reference sequence). There are 13 residues in the CDR3. The chain's CDR3 is CASSLYITDTQYF. The CDR3 DNA reads as TGTGCCAGCAGTTTATATATTACAGATACGCAGTATTTT.

In the case of this clone: The junction shows a germline mismatch at one end, possibly a read error. V and J are TRBV18 and TRBJ2-7, with TRBD1 identical over 8 bases. The CDR3 consists of 12 residues. Per germline, CDR1 KGHSH and CDR2 LQKENI. CDR3 sequence (DNA): TGTGCCAGCTCACCAATCCCCCAGGGGGCCTCTTTC. Protein product: CASSPIPQGASF. Complete variable domain (other parts from reference TRBV18 and TRBJ2-7): NAGVMQNPRHLVRRRGQEARLRCSPMKGHSHVYWYRQLPEEGLKFMVYLQKENIIDESGMPKERFSAEFPKEGPSILRIQQVVRGDSAAYFCASSPIPQGASFGPGTRLTVT.

This chain joins TRBV6-5 and TRBJ2-1, with TRBD1 matching over 9 bases. V dropped 7 bases and J dropped 4; count of bases not matched to a gene: 8. Germline V gene lookup returns CDR1 MNHEY and CDR2 SVGAGI. The CDR3 extends over 15 amino acids. CDR3 in DNA: TGTGCCAGCAAGACGGGACAGGGTAATTACAATGAGCAGTTCTTC. Translating it yields CASKTGQGNYNEQFF.

The chain carries TRBV27 and TRBJ2-7; 7 nucleotides line up with TRBD2. The CDR3 sequence is 16 residues long. V lost 4 bases and J lost 0; bases outside the gene matches: 9. Germline loops: CDR1 MNHEY, CDR2 SMNVEV (reference sequence). CDR3: CASSSPGGLSSYEQYF. The CDR3 nucleotides read TGTGCCAGCAGTTCCCCGGGGGGACTTAGCTCCTACGAGCAGTACTTC.

The chain is built from TRBV10-3 and TRBJ1-5, with 7 bases identical to TRBD1. J gave up 5 bases and V 5 bases, and 3 bases lay outside the gene matches. Germline V gives CDR1 ENHRY, CDR2 SYGVKD. This CDR3 has 13 residues. The CDR3 bases are TGTGCCATCAGTCCAGGGGGTGATCAGCCCCAGCATTTT. It translates to CAISPGGDQPQHF.

This clone was seen only once. The chain is built from TRBV11-2 and TRBJ1-2; TRBD1 matches 9 bases. Germline V gives CDR1 SGHAT, CDR2 FQNNGV. V lost 2 bases, J lost 8 bases, and 6 bases stayed unmatched. This CDR3 region has 14 residues. CDR3 sequence: CASSLTTGGRGYTF. In DNA form, the CDR3 reads TGTGCCAGCAGCTTAACCACAGGGGGCCGAGGCTACACCTTC.

This clone has just a few counts. The chain uses TRBV27 and TRBJ2-7; 7 bases line up with TRBD2. The CDR3 sequence is 14 residues long. The V and J ends lost 2 bases and 4 bases, in that order; junction bases with no gene match: 5. The germline V gene has CDR1 MNHEY and CDR2 SMNVEV (reference sequence). The CDR3 bases are TGTGCCAGCAGTTTAGCGGGGGTCCGGTACGAGCAGTACTTC. This encodes CASSLAGVRYEQYF.

The chain joins TRBV18 to TRBJ1-5; 10 bases map to TRBD1. V was pared by 3 bases and J by 7 bases, with 3 bases of the junction left unmatched. Per the germline V gene, CDR1 is KGHSH and CDR2 is LQKENI. The CDR3 totals 14 residues. The CDR3 reads CASSPTGGEQPQHF. CDR3 sequence (DNA): TGTGCCAGCTCACCGACAGGGGGCGAACAGCCCCAGCATTTT.

The chain joins TRBV3-1 (or the pseudogene TRBV3-2) to TRBJ1-1; 8 bases align to TRBD1. The CDR3 runs 15 residues. Trimming at V came to 5 bases and at J to 4 bases, leaving 9 bases not matched to a gene. Looked up from germline, CDR1 is LGHDT and CDR2 is YNNKEL (reference sequence). The DNA for the CDR3 is TGTGCCAGCAGCGCAAACAGGGGGGGGGCCACTGAAGCTTTCTTT. Protein product: CASSANRGGATEAFF.

The J gene is TRBJ2-5, the V gene TRBV5-1; weak D call: TRBD1 (5 bases). The CDR3 covers 15 residues. Germline V CDR1 and CDR2: SGHRS, YFSETQ. Trimming stripped 1 base from V and 6 bases from J, with 16 bases between. The CDR3 spells CASSLNSGLGQTQYF. The CDR3 DNA reads as TGCGCCAGCAGCTTGAACAGTGGTTTGGGGCAGACCCAGTACTTC.

This rearrangement joins TRBV6-4 to TRBJ1-1; D might be TRBD1 (6 bases). Germline CDR1 is MRHNA and CDR2 is SNTAGT. V was trimmed by 6 bases and J by 1 base, leaving 12 bases between them. The CDR3 spans 14 residues. The CDR3 loop is CASRAQGWNTEAFF. The CDR3 nucleotides read TGTGCCAGCAGGGCCCAGGGGTGGAACACTGAAGCTTTCTTT.

The rearrangement joins TRBV6-4 to TRBJ2-7, with a weak D call TRBD1 (6 bases). This CDR3 contains 15 residues. V was clipped by 0 bases and J by 4 bases, with 13 bases between them. The germline CDR1 and CDR2 sequences are MRHNA and SNTAGT. The CDR3: CASSDSLQGAYEQYF. Written as DNA, the CDR3 is TGTGCCAGCAGTGACTCGTTACAGGGAGCGTACGAGCAGTACTTC.

This clone was detected only a few times. The chain has TRBV6-5 and TRBJ1-2; TRBD1 agrees at 9 bases. The germline CDR1 and CDR2 sequences are MNHEY and SVGAGI. The CDR3 sequence is 13 residues long. Trimming removed 8 bases from V and 6 bases from J; junction bases left unmatched: 7. CDR3 loop: CASVGQGKDGYTF. The CDR3 DNA is TGTGCCAGCGTGGGACAGGGAAAGGATGGCTACACCTTC.

The chain carries TRBV28 and TRBJ2-7; no reliable D call. Germline assignment: CDR1 MDHEN and CDR2 SYDVKM. The CDR3 contains 15 residues. V was trimmed by 7 bases and J by 1 base, leaving 17 bases between them. This CDR3 reads CASTPGGKNSYEQYF. The CDR3 coding sequence is TGTGCCAGCACGCCCGGCGGAAAGAATTCCTACGAGCAGTACTTC.

The chain employs TRBV7-9 and TRBJ1-5; 8 nucleotides agree with TRBD1. The CDR3 has 15 residues. J was trimmed by 7 bases and V by 5 bases; bases with no gene match: 10. Germline lookup yields CDR1 SEHNR and CDR2 FQNEAQ (reference sequence). CDR3 sequence: CASSKAGGSGQPQHF. DNA for the CDR3: TGTGCCAGCAGCAAGGCAGGGGGCTCGGGACAGCCCCAGCATTTT.

The chain uses TRBV11-2 and TRBJ2-3; tentative D call: TRBD1 (5 bases). CDR1 SGHAT and CDR2 FQNNGV come from the germline V gene. V lost 3 bases and J lost 7, with 11 bases in between. The CDR3 has 13 amino acids. The CDR3 DNA reads as TGTGCCAGCAGCTTCCGACAGACGTATACGCAGTATTTT. Protein: CASSFRQTYTQYF.